This is a list of T cell receptor beta chains from one sample in a study of T cells in Graves' hyperthyroidism and ophthalmopathy. MiXCR, run by TCRdb on the multiplex PCR reads, gives a single entry per CDR3 protein. The table has about 720,000 distinct CDR3 sequences, about 17% seen once. Sequencing was carried out using blood. The receptor source for this set is a man between 18 and 29 years old with Graves' hyperthyroidism. CDR3s include the opening cysteine and the closing phenylalanine or tryptophan. The D gene is left open where the match is weak. Part of the rows lack a size; the others show once, few, many or a class for expanded clones.

j_call clone_size d_call v_call cdr3_nt cdr3_aa
TRBJ2-5 many TRBD2 TRBV12-3/TRBV12-4 TGTGCCAGCAGTTCGGCACTAGCGATCCGGTACTTC CASSSALAIRYF
TRBJ1-5 . TRBD1 TRBV12-5 TGTGCTAGTGGTCCCCAGGGGGCGAAAGATCAGCCCCAGCATTTT CASGPQGAKDQPQHF
TRBJ2-7 few . TRBV28 TGTGCCAGCAGCCGTATTTTAAAGGGGGAGCAGTACTTC CASSRILKGEQYF
TRBJ2-2 many TRBD1 TRBV7-3 TGTGCCAGCAGCTTATGGGACAGGGGTGACACCGGGGAGCTGTTTTTT CASSLWDRGDTGELFF
TRBJ2-5 many . TRBV2 TGTGCCAGCAGTGAAGGCGGAGAGACCCAGTACTTC CASSEGGETQYF
TRBJ2-2 . . TRBV20-1 TGCAGTGCAGGGGGGGGGGAGTACGGGGAGCTGTTTTTT CSAGGGEYGELFF
TRBJ2-7 . . TRBV4-1 TGCGCCAGCAGCCAAGATCACAGCGCCTCCTACGAGCAGTACTTC CASSQDHSASYEQYF
TRBJ1-1 . TRBD1 TRBV5-5 TGTGCCAGCAGCCAAGGGGGCCACTATAAGGTGAACACTGAAGCTTTCTTT CASSQGGHYKVNTEAFF
TRBJ2-7 many . TRBV2 TGTGCCAGCATCGGGGGGCCCTACGAGCAGTACTTC CASIGGPYEQYF
TRBJ2-3 . . TRBV6-9 TGTGCCAGCAGTTTGGGAGCGGTTTATCCGCAGTATTTT CASSLGAVYPQYF
TRBJ1-1 few . TRBV5-5 TGTGCCAGCAGCTTTATAGTTACCTTGAACACTGAAGCTTTCTTT CASSFIVTLNTEAFF
TRBJ2-6 few TRBD1 TRBV20-1 TGCAGTGCTAGACAGGGGGCTGGGGCCAACGTCCTGACTTTC CSARQGAGANVLTF
TRBJ2-7 many . TRBV6-1 TGTGCCAGCAGTCCCACAGGGTCGGGGGAGCAGTACTTC CASSPTGSGEQYF
TRBJ2-5 . TRBD2 TRBV15 TGTGCCACCAGCGGGGTTAGCGGGAGGCGTCAGGCCCAGTACTTC CATSGVSGRRQAQYF
TRBJ2-1 . . TRBV12-5 TGTGCTAGTGGTTTGGAGGGGAATGAGCAGTTCTTC CASGLEGNEQFF
TRBJ1-3 once . TRBV30 TGTGCCTGGAGCCAAGGGACTGGAAACACCATATATTTT CAWSQGTGNTIYF
TRBJ2-1 few . TRBV28 TGTGCCAGCAGCCACCCCGGGAATGAGCAGTTCTTC CASSHPGNEQFF
TRBJ1-5 . . TRBV4-2 TGTGCCAGCAGCCCGCGTTCGGGGGGCAATCAGCCCCAGCATTTT CASSPRSGGNQPQHF
TRBJ2-1 many TRBD1 TRBV6-1 TGTGCCAGCAGTTCGACGGGACGGACAGGGGTCTACAATGAGCAGTTCTTC CASSSTGRTGVYNEQFF
TRBJ1-1 many . TRBV18 TGTGCCAGCTCACCACCCTCCGCAGGGAACACTGAAGCTTTCTTT CASSPPSAGNTEAFF
TRBJ2-3 . . TRBV7-9 TGTGCCAGCAGCTTTGGGGAACCCCTGAAAGATACGCAGTATTTT CASSFGEPLKDTQYF
TRBJ1-1 many TRBD1 TRBV28 TGTGCCAGCAGTTCCCGGGACAGGCTTTTGGGCACTGAAGCTTTCTTT CASSSRDRLLGTEAFF
TRBJ1-4 few . TRBV25-1 TGTGCCAGCAGTTCCCGCGCAGGGAGATTACAAAAACTGTTTTTT CASSSRAGRLQKLFF
TRBJ2-7 few TRBD2 TRBV5-5 TGTGCCAGCAGCTTGGAGCCAGGGACTAGCGGCCTGGAGCAGTACTTC CASSLEPGTSGLEQYF
TRBJ2-5 . . TRBV9 TGTGCCAGCAGCTCCCACAGGGAAGGGGAGACCCAGTACTTC CASSSHREGETQYF
TRBJ2-2 many . TRBV28 TGTGCCAGCAGCCCACGGACTTACACCGGGGAGCTGTTTTTT CASSPRTYTGELFF
TRBJ2-3 few . TRBV20-1 TGCAGTGCTAGAGGGGTTGGGTACCCAGATACGCAGTATTTT CSARGVGYPDTQYF
TRBJ1-5 few TRBD1 TRBV6-1 TGTGCCAGCAGGACAGGGGCAAGCAATCAGCCCCAGCATTTT CASRTGASNQPQHF
TRBJ2-7 few . TRBV30 TGTGCCTGGAGTACTACAGGTATTTACGAGCAGTACTTC CAWSTTGIYEQYF
TRBJ2-1 . TRBD1 TRBV6-2/TRBV6-3 TGTGCCAGCAGTGGACAGGGCATAAATGAGCAGTTCTTC CASSGQGINEQFF
TRBJ1-2 . . TRBV10-3 TGTGCCATCAGGAGGAGAGATAACTATGGCTACACCTTC CAIRRRDNYGYTF
TRBJ2-5 . . TRBV12-3/TRBV12-4 TGTGCCAGCAGTTTTAGGTTGGCAGAAAAGACCCAGTACTTC CASSFRLAEKTQYF
TRBJ1-2 . . TRBV5-1 TGCACCAGCAGCTTGCAAGGGGCTCTCTCTGGCTACACCTTC CTSSLQGALSGYTF
TRBJ2-5 few . TRBV7-3 TGTGCCAGCAGCTCCCAACCGGGAAGAGGGGTGGAAGAGACCCAGTACTTC CASSSQPGRGVEETQYF
TRBJ2-5 many TRBD2 TRBV18 TGTGCCAGCTCCCCTGCGGGGGACCAAGAGACCCAGTACTTC CASSPAGDQETQYF
TRBJ1-2 . . TRBV6-1 TGTGCCAGTATGATAGTTCGGGGGCTTAACTATGGCTACACCTTC CASMIVRGLNYGYTF
TRBJ2-2 few . TRBV20-1 TGCAGTGCTAGAGACCCTTCCCCCTCCGGGAACACCGGGGAGCTGTTTTTT CSARDPSPSGNTGELFF